This TCR beta chain was found in a study of STAT5B mutations in CD4+ large granular lymphocyte leukemia (dated by TCRdb to the early 2020s). Looking at the study overall: Among healthy controls, the CDR3 'QG' motif was associated with a particular HLA allele. The study compared the TCRbeta repertoires of patients with CD4+ T-cell large granular lymphocyte leukemia against those of healthy blood donors. Flow cytometry on FACSCanto II or FACSVerse showed that the purified fractions were more than 95% pure among lymphocytes.

Overall study outcomes, separate from this receptor: Enrichment of TRBV06-family usage was observed among the top patient clones (8/27) relative to healthy controls (2/35). Data were not HLA-matched; higher clonality in CD4+ versus CD8+ T-LGLL could reflect the relatively small sample size. Main leukemic clonotypes were private to each patient, although about 25% appeared at low frequency in other patients' non-leukemic repertoires. Compared with healthy CD4+ repertoires, CD4-sorted patient repertoires appeared more clonal, and this difference remained even after the putative leukemic clones were removed.

Germline trimming: 5 bases from V, 5 bases from J; junction bases outside gene matches: 14. The germline V gene encodes CDR1 SGHVS and CDR2 FNYEAQ. The CDR3 contains 16 residues, cysteine and phenylalanine counted. The entry retains the CDR3 DNA only, 48 bases that are in frame from base 1. Buffy coats from some 35 blood donors, supplied by the Finnish Red Cross blood service, were used as healthy controls. All TCR-sequenced material derived from peripheral blood: patient blood samples and healthy donor buffy coats. Peripheral blood mononuclear cells were isolated by Ficoll-Hypaque gradient centrifugation. For the healthy controls, CD4+ cells were obtained from buffy coats by magnetic purification. Genomic DNA was extracted with the Gentra Puregene Cell and Tissue kit and quantified on a Qubit 2.0 fluorometer. For this clone: The antigen it recognizes is unknown. No base-level quality is on record; no much larger clone is a single base apart.

The immunoSEQ assay at survey resolution was applied to genomic DNA for sequencing of TCRbeta rearrangements. From the authors' description of their analysis: A lowest detectable productive clonotype frequency of 2.59 x 10-5 was observed in the TCR sequencing data. Only productive TCRbeta rearrangements, defined as complete and in-frame sequences, were included in the analyses. The clonality of each sample was calculated as Simpson clonality in the immunoSEQ Analyzer version 3.0. Based on frequency, clones were grouped as very rare, small, medium, large (1-20%) or hyperexpanded (>20%). Generation probabilities were estimated with OLGA 1.2.3, V-gene circos plots were made with VDJtools, specificities were searched in VDJdb, and CDR3 motifs were identified with GLIPH. In its TCRdb copy, this immuneACCESS table keeps in-frame sequences only and misses some clones. Where compared with another copy, unresolved V genes explain less than half of these, and the others have no known cause. The D gene and trimming were derived from the DNA, and the V and J assignments and clone size from that table. The sample profile shows 35,000 to 40,000 clones; approximately 85% of them were found once. Roughly 1.2% of the sample lies in the top ten.

Sequenced input: CD4+ T cells from blood buffy coats. Here the chain combines TRBV7-6 and TRBJ2-5; 7 bases in the middle match TRBD1. This clonotype was sampled from a human donor in good health. The bases are TGTGCCAGCAGCCTCTACACCGCAGGGGGTAGTGAGACCCAGTACTTC. This gives the protein CASSLYTAGGSETQYF. The full variable domain, completed from the reference TRBV7-6 and TRBJ2-5 proteins outside the CDR3, reads GAGVSQSPRYKVTKRGQDVALRCDPISGHVSLYWYRQALGQGPEFLTYFNYEAQQDKSGLPNDRFSAERPEGSISTLTIQRTEQRDSAMYRCASSLYTAGGSETQYFGPGTRLLVL.